Following are 11 T cell receptor beta chains from one sample sequenced in a study of blood T cells in healthy people across ages. It was with a sample-barcoded 5' primer and a J-beta primer mix that a second PCR of about 6 to 12 cycles was run. TCRdb redid the calling of the 5' RACE reads with MiXCR, one entry per CDR3 protein. This sample has 800,000 to 900,000 distinct CDR3 sequences; about 62% occur once, and the top ten carry around a quarter. Sequencing input: blood. The receptors originated from a young man in good health.

The chain has TRBV9 and TRBJ2-7, with unresolved D. There are 18 residues in the CDR3. With 0 bases removed from V and 6 bases from J, the gap between germline ends came to 25 bases. CDR1 SGDLS and CDR2 YYNGEE come from the germline V gene. The CDR3 region is CASSVGPDAGPPSGEQYF. CDR3 nucleotide sequence: TGTGCCAGCAGCGTAGGACCGGATGCCGGGCCCCCTTCCGGCGAGCAGTACTTC.

The J gene is TRBJ2-7, the V gene TRBV6-2 or TRBV6-3; D remains unclear. V was cut by 2 bases and J by 2 bases, with 10 bases left in between. Germline V gene lookup returns CDR1 MNHEY and CDR2 SVGEGT. The length of the CDR3 is 14 residues. CDR3: CASSYGRLTYEQYF. In DNA form, the CDR3 reads TGTGCCAGCAGTTACGGCAGACTTACCTACGAGCAGTACTTC.

The chain carries TRBV6-5 and TRBJ2-7; the match to TRBD1 covers 10 bases. V was clipped by 7 bases and J by 4 bases; unmatched bases: 7. The CDR3 has 14 amino acids. Germline loops: CDR1 MNHEY, CDR2 SVGAGI. As DNA, the CDR3 is TGTGCCAGCAAAGGACAGGGGGGTAGGTACGAGCAGTACTTC. It codes for CASKGQGGRYEQYF.

This clonotype showed up just a few times. V gene TRBV4-1 combines with J gene TRBJ2-7; D possibly matches TRBD1 or TRBD2 (5 bases each). There are 18 residues in the CDR3. V lost 0 bases to trimming and J lost 3 bases, with 21 bases between them. CDR1 and CDR2 (germline): MGHRA, YSYEKL. The CDR3 sequence: CASSQDMVSGTTSYEQYF. CDR3 nucleotide sequence: TGCGCCAGCAGCCAAGATATGGTCTCTGGGACGACGAGCTACGAGCAGTACTTC.

The V and J genes are TRBV15 and TRBJ2-5, with D perhaps TRBD2 (6 bases). The CDR3 is made up of 15 amino acids. Germline V gene data show CDR1 as LNHNV and CDR2 as YYDKDF (reference sequence). V gave up 1 base and J gave up 5 bases, with 14 bases separating them. CDR3 sequence (DNA): TGTGCCACCAGCAGAGTGGGGACTTCGTGGGAGACCCAGTACTTC. Protein sequence: CATSRVGTSWETQYF.

This clonotype appeared many times. The CDR3 DNA is TGCAGCGTTGGCGGGGGCGTTTACAATGAGCAGTTCTTC. This sequence encodes CSVGGGVYNEQFF. The rearrangement links TRBV29-1 to TRBJ2-1, with D possibly TRBD2 on 7 matching bases. Germline loops: CDR1 SQVTM, CDR2 ANQGSEA. The CDR3 length is 13 residues. V lost 4 bases and J 4 bases, leaving 11 bases between the germline ends.

This chain joins TRBV6-2 or TRBV6-3 and TRBJ2-7; D uncertain. The CDR3 runs 14 residues. Germline V gene lookup returns CDR1 MNHEY and CDR2 SVGEGT. V shed 6 bases and J shed 3 bases, with 15 bases lying between them. CDR3 DNA: TGTGCCAGCAGGCGATTGAGCGACTTCTACGAGCAGTACTTC. This sequence encodes CASRRLSDFYEQYF.

Details on this clonotype: A read error may produce the germline difference seen at one junction end. The chain couples TRBV4-3 to TRBJ1-6; D ambiguous. CDR1 and CDR2 from the germline V gene are LGHNA and YSLEER. This CDR3 region has 15 residues. CDR3 DNA sequence: TGCGTCAGCAGCCGGATGGACGGAAATAATTCACCCCTCCACTTT. This sequence encodes CVSSRMDGNNSPLHF.

This sequence joins TRBV4-3 and TRBJ2-3, with 9 positions matching TRBD2. The length of the CDR3 is 16 residues. Germline V lookup: CDR1 LGHNA, CDR2 YSLEER. The junction had 10 bases not matched to a gene; V was cut back by 3 bases and J by 6 bases. The CDR3 region is CASSQHLAGPLDTQYF. The DNA of the CDR3 is TGCGCCAGCAGCCAGCACCTAGCGGGGCCCTTGGATACGCAGTATTTT.

The rearrangement joins TRBV24-1 to TRBJ2-5; 12 nucleotides match TRBD2. V shed 9 bases and J 11 bases; nucleotides not matched to a gene: 9. Germline CDR1 reads KGHDR; CDR2 reads SFDVKD. The CDR3 length is 13 residues. The CDR3 nucleotides read TGTGCCACCCAGACTAGCGGGGGTAATGAGCAGTACTTC. Translation gives CATQTSGGNEQYF.

In this sample, this clonotype turned up a few times. J is TRBJ2-5 and V is TRBV25-1, with D perhaps matching TRBD2 (5 bases). CDR1 MGHDK and CDR2 SYGVNS come from the germline V gene. The CDR3 has 14 residues. V lost 6 bases and J lost 7, with 18 bases in between. CDR3 in amino acids: CASSDRAARGTQYF. For the CDR3, the DNA is TGTGCCAGCAGCGATAGGGCAGCCCGGGGGACCCAGTACTTC. Full variable domain (remainder filled in from reference TRBV25-1 and TRBJ2-5): EADIYQTPRYLVIGTGKKITLECSQTMGHDKMYWYQQDPGMELHLIHYSYGVNSTEKGDLSSESTVSRIRTEHFPLTLESARPSHTSQYLCASSDRAARGTQYFGPGTRLLVL.